The 10 T cell receptor beta chains below come from one sample, sequenced in a study of T cell responses to AZD1222 COVID-19 vaccine. Sequencing was performed with immunoSEQ multiplex PCR; in TCRdb, only in-frame clones are kept and a portion is missing. The sample includes 100,000 to 150,000 clones, 90% of them seen just once. Source: peripheral blood, taken on day 0 of AZD1222 vaccination. These receptors were taken from an adult in good health.

V is TRBV28 and J is TRBJ2-3; TRBD1 matches at 10 bases. Germline V gene sequence: CDR1 MDHEN, CDR2 SYDVKM. Unmatched junction bases numbered 7, after V lost 3 bases and J lost 7 bases. The CDR3 contains 15 residues. CDR3 nucleotide sequence: TGTGCCAGCAGTTTTCTTCCGGGACAGGGGAATACGCAGTATTTT. Its protein is CASSFLPGQGNTQYF.

V is TRBV11-3 and J is TRBJ2-5, with 9 bases lining up with TRBD2. The CDR3 spans 20 residues. Germline V gene data show CDR1 as SGHNT and CDR2 as YENEEA. V lost 3 bases and J lost 3; bases outside the gene matches: 20. The CDR3 here is CASSFTYWELAGATEETQYF. In DNA, the CDR3 is TGTGCCAGCAGCTTTACTTATTGGGAACTAGCGGGCGCCACCGAAGAGACCCAGTACTTC.

The chain carries TRBV5-1 and TRBJ1-1; 7 nucleotides line up with TRBD1. The CDR3 extends over 14 amino acids. Germline lookup yields CDR1 SGHRS and CDR2 YFSETQ. Germline trimming cut 5 bases from V and 5 bases from J; bases unmatched to any gene: 9. The DNA for the CDR3 is TGCGCCAGCAGACCACAGGGGTCATGGACTGAAGCTTTCTTT. It specifies CASRPQGSWTEAFF.

This rearrangement joins TRBV27 to TRBJ2-4, with 8 bases that match TRBD1. The germline V gene encodes CDR1 MNHEY and CDR2 SMNVEV (reference sequence). The length of the CDR3 is 15 residues. V was pared by 2 bases and J by 8 bases, with 8 bases of the junction left unmatched. CDR3 nucleotide sequence: TGTGCCAGCAGTTTAAGCTCCAGGGGGCGTTACATTCAGTACTTC. Protein: CASSLSSRGRYIQYF.

This rearrangement joins TRBV7-2 to TRBJ1-4; D not certain. The CDR3 sequence is 13 residues long. Trimming cost V 5 bases and J 5 bases, with 9 bases left between them. The germline CDR1 and CDR2 sequences are SGHTA and FQGNSA. The CDR3 DNA sequence: TGTGCCAGCAGCATGGGCCCCAATGAAAAACTGTTTTTT. This gives the protein CASSMGPNEKLFF.

The chain joins TRBV28 to TRBJ1-3, with TRBD1 matching 8 bases. CDR3 size: 15 residues. J gave up 4 bases and V 5 bases, and 7 bases lay outside the gene matches. Germline V gene sequence: CDR1 MDHEN, CDR2 SYDVKM. Here the CDR3 DNA reads TGTGCCAGCAGTGAAGGGACAGGCTCAGGAAACACCATATATTTT. It codes for CASSEGTGSGNTIYF.

The table lists this clone with a few counts. The chain is built from TRBV5-1 and TRBJ1-1; D remains unclear. Looked up from germline, CDR1 is SGHRS and CDR2 is YFSETQ. This CDR3 spans 14 amino acids. The V and J ends lost 0 bases and 1 base respectively, with 7 bases between them. The CDR3 sequence: CASSLGLTNTEAFF. CDR3 coding DNA: TGCGCCAGCAGCTTGGGACTTACGAACACTGAAGCTTTCTTT.

This clone was observed many times. The rearrangement joins TRBV4-1 to TRBJ2-7; no definite D call. Germline CDR1 and CDR2: MGHRA and YSYEKL. Trimming left V 3 bases short and J 0 bases short, with 12 bases between. This CDR3 has 15 residues. The CDR3 protein is CASSQLYASSYEQYF. In DNA form, the CDR3 reads TGCGCCAGCAGCCAGCTGTACGCCAGCTCCTACGAGCAGTACTTC.

The chain has TRBV5-5 and TRBJ2-1, with a possible D match to TRBD2 (5 bases). This CDR3 has 13 amino acids. The germline V gene encodes CDR1 SGHKS and CDR2 YYEKEE (reference sequence). Deletions cut 1 base from V and 12 bases from J, with 14 bases between. The CDR3 region is CASSLIAGQAQFF. CDR3 nucleotides: TGTGCCAGCAGCTTGATTGCGGGTCAAGCGCAGTTCTTC.

CDR3 coding DNA: TGTGCCAGCAGCTTTTTGCGGGGCACTATGAACACTGAAGCTTTCTTT. Amino acid sequence: CASSFLRGTMNTEAFF. The gene calls are TRBV7-9 and TRBJ1-1; possible D gene TRBD1, 5 bases. Trimming left V 3 bases short and J 0 bases short, with 14 bases between. In germline, CDR1 is SEHNR, CDR2 FQNEAQ (reference sequence). There are 16 residues in the CDR3.